This T cell receptor (beta chain) was obtained from a study of T cells in Graves' hyperthyroidism and ophthalmopathy. Turning to the study itself: It was at initial diagnosis, before any treatment, that peripheral blood was collected.

Amplified regions were TCR beta CDR3 sequences from RNA transcripts. The HTBI set primed first-round TCR CDR3 RT-PCR. TCRdb called the multiplex PCR reads again in MiXCR, with one record for every CDR3 protein. In the table there are 140,000 or so distinct CDR3 sequences, approximately 20% of which are singletons. About this clonotype itself: What it binds is unknown.

Study outcomes and limitations: Prediction of ophthalmopathy progression came a median around 6.5 months pre-onset.

Sequencing was done on a sample of blood. This TCR was sampled from a woman aged 45 to 65 with Graves' hyperthyroidism that later progressed to Graves' ophthalmopathy.

The CDR3 DNA follows: TGTGCCAGCAGCGACCGCCTCGGGCGTGGACAGTTCTTC. Amino acid sequence: CASSDRLGRGQFF. The chain combines TRBV9 with TRBJ2-1; no reliable D call. The length of the CDR3 is 13 residues. The V and J ends lost 3 bases and 13 bases respectively, with 17 bases between them. Germline V lookup: CDR1 SGDLS, CDR2 YYNGEE.